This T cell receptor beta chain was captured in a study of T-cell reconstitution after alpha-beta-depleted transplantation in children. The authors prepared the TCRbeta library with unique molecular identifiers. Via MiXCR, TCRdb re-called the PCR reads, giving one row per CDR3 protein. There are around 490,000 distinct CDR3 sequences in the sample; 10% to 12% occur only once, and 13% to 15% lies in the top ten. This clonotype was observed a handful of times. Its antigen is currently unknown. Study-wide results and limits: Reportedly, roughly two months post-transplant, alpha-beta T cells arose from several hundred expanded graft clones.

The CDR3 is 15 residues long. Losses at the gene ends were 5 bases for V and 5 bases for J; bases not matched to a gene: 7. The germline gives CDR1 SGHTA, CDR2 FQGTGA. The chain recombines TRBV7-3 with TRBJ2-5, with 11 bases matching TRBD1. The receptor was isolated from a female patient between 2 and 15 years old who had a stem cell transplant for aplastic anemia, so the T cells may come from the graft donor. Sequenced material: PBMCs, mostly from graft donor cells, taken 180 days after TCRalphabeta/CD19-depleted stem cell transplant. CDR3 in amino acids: CASSLGTGGGETQYF. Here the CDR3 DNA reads TGTGCCAGCAGCCTGGGGACAGGGGGGGGCGAGACCCAGTACTTC.